This T cell receptor beta chain was obtained from a study of T cells after yellow fever vaccination. Study results and caveats: Although most clonotypes did not, a small share appeared in both CD4 and CD8 compartments. Faster peaking, at day 5 versus 15, marked a secondary response that was weaker.

This clonotype was counted between two and nine times. Its antigen is still unknown. CDR3 length equals 15 residues. Losses at the gene ends were 6 bases for V and 2 bases for J; bases not matched to a gene: 9. Production of TCR cDNA was by 5'RACE template switching, which also added a universal primer site and UMIs. Each CDR3 protein is one row after TCRdb ran MiXCR on the 5' RACE reads. The sample has some 340,000 distinct CDR3 sequences, about 10% seen once. The rearrangement uses TRBV12-3 or TRBV12-4 and TRBJ1-2; 7 nucleotides line up with TRBD1. Specimen: CD4+ T cells sorted from PBMCs, collected 45 days after the yellow fever booster vaccination. The receptor was isolated from a young man who received the YFV17D yellow fever vaccine. In DNA, the CDR3 is TGTGCCAGCAGCTATAATCCGGGACAGAACTATGGCTACACCTTC. Its translation: CASSYNPGQNYGYTF.